A single sample gave rise to the 31 T cell receptor beta chains below, sequenced in a study of T cell repertoires and HLA-DP antigens. No antigen has been assigned to these receptors. Some clones are missing from TCRdb's copy, which holds only in-frame ones; the method was immunoSEQ multiplex PCR. The data show about 89,000 clones, around nine tenths seen once. Specimen: CD4+ T cells from PBMCs. All receptors come from a man aged 50-59 years in good health and CMV-seronegative.

The chain uses TRBV11-2 and TRBJ2-2; 8 positions match TRBD1. V was pared by 2 bases and J by 9 bases, with 5 bases of the junction left unmatched. Germline CDR1 SGHAT, CDR2 FQNNGV. The CDR3 spans 14 residues. CDR3 nucleotides: TGTGCCAGCAGCTTATCGCAGGGGGCCCGGGAGCTGTTTTTT. This sequence encodes CASSLSQGARELFF.

The rearrangement joins TRBV21-1 to TRBJ2-7; the table's D gene call, TRBD1, was not cross checked with the DNA. TRBV21-1 has pseudogene status. The CDR3 is 14 amino acids. Here the CDR3 reads CASTPDRVGNEQYF. The CDR3 DNA reads TGTGCCAGCACCCCAGACAGGGTCGGCAACGAGCAGTACTTC.

This chain joins TRBV25-1 and TRBJ1-1; a weak D match, TRBD1 (5 bases). Germline assignment: CDR1 MGHDK and CDR2 SYGVNS. The CDR3 spans 12 residues. V was shortened by 3 bases and J by 5 bases, with 7 bases between the two germline ends. The CDR3 DNA sequence: TGTGCCAGCAGTGACAGGGTAACTGAAGCTTTCTTT. Translating gives CASSDRVTEAFF.

This sequence joins TRBV5-4 and TRBJ2-7, with D uncertain. Germline loops: CDR1 SGHNT, CDR2 YYREEE (reference sequence). Between the trimmed V and J ends, which lost 0 bases and 2 bases, there was a span of 6 bases. The CDR3 spans 13 residues. CDR3 nucleotide sequence: TGTGCCAGCAGCTTGGACAGCGCCTACGAGCAGTACTTC. Translating gives CASSLDSAYEQYF.

This clone was counted a single time. The chain links TRBV7-9 to TRBJ1-2; 7 nucleotides match TRBD1. Germline-derived CDR1 and CDR2 are SEHNR and FQNEAQ (reference sequence). This CDR3 contains 13 residues. V lost 1 base and J lost 7; bases outside the gene matches: 3. In DNA, the CDR3 is TGTGCCAGCAGCTTAGAGGGGGCGCTTGGCTACACCTTC. As protein: CASSLEGALGYTF.

The rearrangement joins TRBV27 to TRBJ1-2; D call uncertain. The germline CDR1 and CDR2 sequences are MNHEY and SMNVEV (reference sequence). Trimming shortened V by 3 bases and J by 7 bases, and 15 bases separated the two germline ends. The CDR3 consists of 14 residues. CDR3 sequence reads: CASSLASGLAGYTF. CDR3 DNA: TGTGCCAGCAGTTTGGCTTCAGGCCTGGCTGGCTACACCTTC.

The chain joins TRBV5-6 to TRBJ1-2; D remains unclear. V was pared by 3 bases and J by 7 bases, with 16 bases between. The CDR3 is made up of 14 amino acids. In germline, CDR1 is SGHDT, CDR2 YYEEEE. The CDR3 DNA reads as TGTGCCAGCAGCTCGAGATACAGTCTCGGTGGCTACACCTTC. Protein sequence: CASSSRYSLGGYTF. Complete variable domain (other parts from reference TRBV5-6 and TRBJ1-2): DAGVTQSPTHLIKTRGQQVTLRCSPKSGHDTVSWYQQALGQGPQFIFQYYEEEERQRGNFPDRFSGHQFPNYSSELNVNALLLGDSALYLCASSSRYSLGGYTFGSGTRLTVV.

The chain has TRBV19 and TRBJ2-1, with 9 nucleotides matching TRBD1. The ends lost 3 bases at V and 10 bases at J; junction bases unmatched: 4. Germline loops: CDR1 LNHDA, CDR2 SQIVND (reference sequence). The CDR3 loop spans 13 amino acids. DNA for the CDR3: TGTGCCAGTAGTATGGACAGGGGTCGAGAGCAGTTCTTC. Amino acids: CASSMDRGREQFF.

The V call is TRBV7-2, the J call TRBJ1-2; TRBD1 matches 8 bases. J was trimmed by 3 bases and V by 5 bases; bases with no gene match: 11. This CDR3 comprises 16 residues. In germline, CDR1 is SGHTA, CDR2 FQGNSA. The CDR3 region has the DNA TGTGCCAGCAGCCCGCACGCCGGACAGGGCCACTATGGCTACACCTTC. Its translation: CASSPHAGQGHYGYTF.

This clone was observed a single time. The CDR3 DNA reads as TGTGCCAGCAGTACAGCTCAGCAGCCCCAGCATTTT. Translated, it gives CASSTAQQPQHF. The chain joins TRBV6-1 to TRBJ1-5, with D hard to call. CDR1 and CDR2 from the germline V gene are MNHNS and SASEGT. V shed 5 bases and J shed 7 bases, with 9 bases lying between them. The CDR3 spans 12 residues.

J is TRBJ2-7 and V is TRBV10-1, with D possibly matching TRBD2 (6 bases). Trimming left V 6 bases short and J 2 bases short, with 14 bases between. The germline V gene has CDR1 WNHNN and CDR2 SYGVQD (reference sequence). The CDR3 totals 14 residues. The CDR3 loop is CASSTTEGPYEQYF. In DNA form, the CDR3 reads TGCGCCAGCAGCACGACGGAGGGCCCCTACGAGCAGTACTTC.

This clone was counted ten times or more. V is TRBV2 and J is TRBJ1-1, with TRBD1 identical over 8 bases. The CDR3 loop spans 14 amino acids. The J segment lost 5 bases and the V segment lost 7 bases, leaving 9 bases of the junction unmatched. Germline values: CDR1 SNHLY, CDR2 FYNNEI. The chain's CDR3 is CASTERTGTTEAFF. DNA for the CDR3: TGTGCCAGCACTGAGCGGACAGGGACGACTGAAGCTTTCTTT. Combining the CDR3 with reference TRBV2 and TRBJ1-1 gives the whole variable domain EPEVTQTPSHQVTQMGQEVILRCVPISNHLYFYWYRQILGQKVEFLVSFYNNEISEKSEIFDDQFSVERPDGSNFTLKIRSTKLEDSAMYFCASTERTGTTEAFFGQGTRLTVV.

This clone came up once. The rearrangement uses TRBV15 and TRBJ2-5, with D possibly TRBD2 on 7 matching bases. V was pared by 2 bases and J by 5 bases, with 12 bases between. Looked up from germline, CDR1 is LNHNV and CDR2 is YYDKDF (reference sequence). This CDR3 region has 14 residues. The CDR3 reads CATSRIGGLETQYF. DNA for the CDR3: TGTGCCACCAGCAGAATCGGGGGGCTCGAGACCCAGTACTTC.

The chain links TRBV9 to TRBJ1-2, with 7 nucleotides matching TRBD1. The V gene's germline CDR1 is SGDLS and CDR2 YYNGEE. V trimming: 3 bases; J trimming: 4 bases; junction bases outside the gene matches: 9. The CDR3 covers 15 residues. In DNA, the CDR3 is TGTGCCAGCAGCGGGCGACAGGGTGGGGTCTATGGCTACACCTTC. As protein: CASSGRQGGVYGYTF.

The rearrangement links TRBV19 to TRBJ2-4; 7 positions match TRBD2. Germline-derived CDR1 and CDR2 are LNHDA and SQIVND (reference sequence). The CDR3 runs 15 residues. V lost 2 bases and J lost 6; bases outside the gene matches: 7. The chain's CDR3 is CASSISIREGNIQYF. CDR3 nucleotides: TGTGCCAGTAGTATAAGTATCAGGGAGGGAAACATTCAGTACTTC.

The CDR3 region has the DNA TGCGCCAGCAGCTTGGACATTCCCTCCTACGAGCAGTACTTC. It codes for CASSLDIPSYEQYF. The chain employs TRBV5-1 and TRBJ2-7; no clear D. The CDR3 loop spans 14 amino acids. With 0 bases removed from V and 0 bases from J, the gap between germline ends came to 7 bases. Per the germline V gene, CDR1 is SGHRS and CDR2 is YFSETQ.

This rearrangement joins TRBV6-1 to TRBJ2-2; unclear D gene. Trimming removed 4 bases at V and 5 bases at J, with 11 bases between. The germline gives CDR1 MNHNS, CDR2 SASEGT. The CDR3 extends over 14 amino acids. CDR3 in DNA: TGTGCCAGCAGTGGAGAATGGGGAACCGGGGAGCTGTTTTTT. Its protein is CASSGEWGTGELFF.

This clone was recorded many times. The V gene is TRBV4-3, the J gene TRBJ2-1; D possibly corresponds to TRBD1 (5 bases). Trimming shortened V by 3 bases and J by 0 bases, and 12 bases separated the two germline ends. The CDR3 runs to 16 residues. Germline V gene sequence: CDR1 LGHNA, CDR2 YSLEER. The CDR3 is CASSQGHRSSYNEQFF. CDR3 in DNA: TGCGCCAGCAGCCAGGGTCACAGGAGCTCCTACAATGAGCAGTTCTTC.

The chain carries TRBV27 and TRBJ2-7, with D unresolved. CDR3 length equals 16 residues. V gave up 6 bases and J gave up 0 bases, with 18 bases separating them. Germline V CDR1 and CDR2: MNHEY, SMNVEV (reference sequence). CDR3 region: CASSLLSWYRSYEQYF. The CDR3 coding sequence is TGTGCCAGCAGCCTGCTCTCGTGGTACCGCTCCTACGAGCAGTACTTC.

The chain employs TRBV19 and TRBJ2-2; 9 nucleotides agree with TRBD1. Looked up from germline, CDR1 is LNHDA and CDR2 is SQIVND (reference sequence). There are 16 residues in the CDR3. The junction had 12 bases not matched to a gene; V was cut back by 7 bases and J by 6 bases. Here the CDR3 reads CASKAGGTGFPGELFF. Here the CDR3 DNA reads TGTGCCAGTAAAGCCGGCGGGACAGGGTTTCCCGGGGAGCTGTTTTTT.

There are many counts of this clone. The CDR3: CASSLRGSYNEQFF. The DNA of the CDR3 is TGTGCCAGCAGCTTGAGGGGGTCCTACAATGAGCAGTTCTTC. V is TRBV5-4 and J is TRBJ2-1, with a possible D match to TRBD1 (6 bases). Germline V CDR1 and CDR2: SGHNT, YYREEE (reference sequence). V was clipped by 1 base and J by 1 base, with 6 bases between them. There are 14 residues in the CDR3.

The V gene is TRBV5-1, the J gene TRBJ2-3; D is unresolved. V gave up 4 bases and J gave up 4 bases, with 19 bases separating them. This CDR3 has 16 amino acids. Germline CDR1 reads SGHRS; CDR2 reads YFSETQ. This CDR3 reads CASSLPGQRSSDTQYF. Here the CDR3 DNA reads TGCGCCAGCAGCCTGCCGGGCCAAAGGAGTTCAGATACGCAGTATTTT.

This chain connects TRBV27 to TRBJ2-1; TRBD1 matches 8 bases. V was clipped by 4 bases and J by 4 bases; unmatched bases: 3. This CDR3 has 14 amino acids. Germline V lookup: CDR1 MNHEY, CDR2 SMNVEV (reference sequence). CDR3 amino acids: CASSSYRGYNEQFF. The CDR3 DNA reads TGTGCCAGCAGTTCCTACAGGGGGTACAATGAGCAGTTCTTC.

This chain connects TRBV5-6 to TRBJ2-7; D gene ambiguous. CDR3 size: 11 residues. The germline V gene has CDR1 SGHDT and CDR2 YYEEEE. V lost 3 bases to trimming and J lost 7 bases, with 8 bases between them. The CDR3 DNA reads as TGTGCCAGCAGCTCCTTTGGGGAGCAGTACTTC. As protein: CASSSFGEQYF.

The rearrangement joins TRBV19 to TRBJ2-7; 13 bases map to TRBD2. This CDR3 is built from 14 residues. The V gene end was trimmed by 7 bases and the J gene end by 7 bases; junction bases not matched to a gene: 7. Germline V gene lookup returns CDR1 LNHDA and CDR2 SQIVND (reference sequence). The CDR3 reads CASTETTSGREQYF. The CDR3 bases are TGTGCCAGTACCGAAACGACTAGCGGGAGGGAGCAGTACTTC.

The genes are TRBV5-4 and TRBJ2-7, with 7 bases matching TRBD1. V lost 1 base, J lost 3 bases, and 1 base stayed unmatched. The V gene's germline CDR1 is SGHNT and CDR2 YYREEE (reference sequence). The CDR3 covers 13 residues. For the CDR3, the DNA is TGTGCCAGCAGCTTGACAGGGGTCTACGAGCAGTACTTC. Translating gives CASSLTGVYEQYF.

The J gene is TRBJ1-1, the V gene TRBV28; D is perhaps TRBD1 (6 bases). With 5 bases removed from V and 1 base from J, the gap between germline ends came to 14 bases. The germline V gene encodes CDR1 MDHEN and CDR2 SYDVKM. The CDR3 length is 15 residues. CDR3 loop: CASSIYRVRNTEAFF. Here the CDR3 DNA reads TGTGCCAGCAGTATATACAGGGTTAGGAACACTGAAGCTTTCTTT.

The gene calls are TRBV29-1 and TRBJ2-2, with TRBD2 matching over 8 bases. The V gene end was trimmed by 3 bases and the J gene end by 9 bases; junction bases not matched to a gene: 9. The germline gives CDR1 SQVTM, CDR2 ANQGSEA. There are 14 residues in the CDR3. DNA of the CDR3: TGCAGCGTTGATCAGCTAGCGGGTACTAGGGAGCTGTTTTTT. Protein sequence: CSVDQLAGTRELFF.

The CDR3 region has the DNA TGTGCCAGCAGTTTTGTAACTAGCGGGTACCGGGAGACCCAGTACTTC. Protein product: CASSFVTSGYRETQYF. V and J are TRBV28 and TRBJ2-5, with 9 bases lining up with TRBD2. The germline V gene encodes CDR1 MDHEN and CDR2 SYDVKM. V gave up 3 bases and J gave up 5 bases; unmatched junction bases: 10. The CDR3 extends over 16 amino acids.

The chain carries TRBV7-2 and TRBJ2-2, with TRBD1 matching over 8 bases. This CDR3 spans 16 amino acids. V lost 2 bases to trimming and J lost 4 bases; unmatched junction nucleotides: 6. CDR1 and CDR2 (germline): SGHTA, FQGNSA. The CDR3, as DNA: TGTGCCAGCAGCTTAATGCAGGGGGCAAGCACCGGGGAGCTGTTTTTT. The encoded protein is CASSLMQGASTGELFF.

The V gene is TRBV5-1, the J gene TRBJ2-1; TRBD2 matches at 11 bases. Per germline, CDR1 SGHRS and CDR2 YFSETQ. This CDR3 comprises 14 residues. V gave up 4 bases and J gave up 8 bases; unmatched junction bases: 5. CDR3 loop: CASSPLAGGDEQFF. CDR3 DNA sequence: TGCGCCAGCAGCCCATTAGCGGGAGGGGATGAGCAGTTCTTC.